The following is a T cell receptor beta chain sequence with its context. Its cognate antigen is unknown. Given a much more abundant clone one base away, this may be a read error. The data are from a study of tumor and adjacent non-tumor tissue in lung cancer. Study as a whole: There were about 12 adenocarcinoma, a couple of squamous cell carcinoma and 1 small cell lung cancer cases. On average, productive TCRbeta reads reached roughly 3.9 million per sample. Notes on the study in general: Normal lung showed higher cumulative top 100 clone frequency than tumor.

This CDR3 is built from 14 residues. Per germline, CDR1 SQVTM and CDR2 ANQGSEA. No cell sorting was done before RNA was extracted from the tissue. TCRbeta libraries were built with three rounds of nested PCR, modified from ARM-PCR. TCRdb recomputed calls from the multiplex PCR reads with MiXCR, one row per CDR3 protein. The sample lists some 120,000 distinct CDR3 sequences, 66% occurring once. This clonotype originated in a man aged 30 to 45 with non-small cell lung cancer. Specimen: lung tumor tissue. The V call is TRBV29-1, the J call TRBJ1-1; a possible D gene is TRBD1 (5 bases). CDR3 DNA: TGCAGCGTTGTGACTTGGGGCCAGAACACTGATGCTTTCTTT. It translates to CSVVTWGQNTDAFF.